These 11 T cell receptor beta chains originate from one sample sequenced in a study of CDR3 diversity in severe acne. TCRdb fed the PCR reads into MiXCR, producing one record per CDR3 protein. There are around 94,000 distinct CDR3 sequences in the sample; roughly 51% occur only once, and around 12% lies in the top ten. The sample taken for sequencing was blood. The receptor set was obtained from a male donor with acne.

This chain joins TRBV9 and TRBJ2-2; 7 bases agree with TRBD2. The germline V gene has CDR1 SGDLS and CDR2 YYNGEE. With 6 bases clipped from V and 5 bases from J, the junction kept 7 bases outside the gene matches. The CDR3 spans 14 residues. The DNA of the CDR3 is TGTGCCAGCACCGGGACTATGTCAACCGGGGAGCTGTTTTTT. Translating it yields CASTGTMSTGELFF.

To note about this clonotype: This may be a read error: a much more frequent sequence differs by one nucleotide. The gene calls are TRBV5-1 and TRBJ2-3, with 7 nucleotides matching TRBD2. Germline V gives CDR1 SGHRS, CDR2 YFSETQ. The CDR3 length is 16 residues. This CDR3 is CASNLGPGGNTDTQYF. CDR3 in DNA: TGCGCCAGCAACTTGGGCCCCGGGGGGAACACAGATACGCAGTATTTT. Full variable domain (remainder filled in from reference TRBV5-1 and TRBJ2-3): KAGVTQTPRYLIKTRGQQVTLSCSPISGHRSVSWYQQTPGQGLQFLFEYFSETQRNKGNFPGRFSGRQFSNSRSEMNVSTLELGDSALYLCASNLGPGGNTDTQYFGPGTRLTVL.

This chain links TRBV12-3 or TRBV12-4 with TRBJ1-2; D possibly corresponds to TRBD1 (5 bases). V was cut by 3 bases and J by 7 bases, with 6 bases left in between. This CDR3 is built from 11 residues. The CDR3 protein is CASSLGVGYTF. CDR3 nucleotides: TGTGCCAGCAGTTTGGGGGTTGGCTACACCTTC.

The genes are TRBV25-1 and TRBJ2-6; 9 bases align to TRBD1. With V trimmed by 3 bases and J by 0 bases, 9 bases remained unmatched. Germline V gives CDR1 MGHDK, CDR2 SYGVNS. The CDR3 covers 19 residues. CDR3 nucleotides: TGTGCCAGCAGTGACACACAGGGGGCCGCCTTCTCTGGGGCCAACGTCCTGACTTTC. Amino acid sequence: CASSDTQGAAFSGANVLTF.

The chain is built from TRBV20-1 and TRBJ2-3; TRBD2 agrees at 11 bases. CDR3 length: 12 amino acids. Germline CDR1 reads DFQATT; CDR2 reads SNEGSKA (reference sequence). The CDR3, as DNA: TGCAGCGGACTAGCGGGCGGGTATACGCAGTATTTT. This sequence encodes CSGLAGGYTQYF.

V usage is TRBV20-1 and J usage is TRBJ2-7; 9 bases map to TRBD2. This CDR3 is 16 amino acids long. Per the germline V gene, CDR1 is DFQATT and CDR2 is SNEGSKA (reference sequence). With V trimmed by 0 bases and J by 2 bases, 8 bases remained unmatched. CDR3 amino acids: CSARDVTSGRTYEQYF. The CDR3 DNA sequence: TGCAGTGCTAGAGATGTAACTAGCGGGCGTACCTACGAGCAGTACTTC.

Relative to its sample, this clonotype is medium-sized (0.01 to 0.1%). The chain links TRBV20-1 to TRBJ1-2, with unresolved D. The length of the CDR3 is 13 residues. Germline CDR1 DFQATT, CDR2 SNEGSKA (reference sequence). V was cut by 0 bases and J by 9 bases, with 14 bases left in between. The CDR3: CSARDPRSGSYTF. The DNA for the CDR3 is TGCAGTGCTAGAGATCCCCGTTCTGGAAGCTACACCTTC.

The table lists this clonotype with a few counts. V is TRBV6-5 and J is TRBJ2-1, with 9 bases lining up with TRBD2. The CDR3 covers 13 residues. J gave up 13 bases and V 6 bases, and 10 bases lay outside the gene matches. The germline CDR1 and CDR2 sequences are MNHEY and SVGAGI. Written as DNA, the CDR3 is TGTGCCAGCAGCTACATTAGCGGGAGTTCCCAGTTCTTC. Protein product: CASSYISGSSQFF.

This clonotype has a count of ten or more. The chain joins TRBV3-1 to TRBJ2-5; TRBD1 aligns across 7 bases. This CDR3 has 13 residues. V lost 4 bases and J lost 7; bases outside the gene matches: 6. The germline CDR1 and CDR2 sequences are LGHDT and YNNKEL (reference sequence). CDR3 coding DNA: TGTGCCAGCAGCCCCGGACAGGAACGGACCCAGTACTTC. Translation: CASSPGQERTQYF.

On this clonotype: This may be a read error, as it is one base from a much larger clone. V gene TRBV7-3 combines with J gene TRBJ2-2, with D possibly TRBD2 on 6 matching bases. The CDR3 runs 18 residues. Germline loops: CDR1 SGHTA, CDR2 FQGTGA. The CDR3 loop reads CASGFSPFSGGNTGELFF. CDR3 coding DNA: TGTGCCAGCGGCTTTTCCCCTTTTAGCGGTGGGAACACCGGGGAGCTGTTTTTT.

There are many counts of this clonotype. The rearrangement links TRBV13 to TRBJ2-1; D perhaps matches TRBD1 (6 bases). Trimming removed 0 bases at V and 6 bases at J, with 21 bases between. Germline V gives CDR1 PRHDT, CDR2 FYEKMQ (reference sequence). The CDR3 has 18 amino acids. CDR3 protein: CASSLGPRTVPGSNEQFF. CDR3 sequence (DNA): TGTGCCAGCAGCTTAGGGCCCAGGACAGTGCCTGGGTCCAATGAGCAGTTCTTC. The full variable domain, with the rest looked up from reference TRBV13 and TRBJ2-1, is AAGVIQSPRHLIKEKRETATLKCYPIPRHDTVYWYQQGPGQDPQFLISFYEKMQSDKGSIPDRFSAQQFSDYHSELNMSSLELGDSALYFCASSLGPRTVPGSNEQFFGPGTRLTVL.